Sequencing of this TCR beta chain was carried out in a study of blood T cell repertoires in COVID-19. Overall study: Material from acute and convalescent COVID-19 was sourced from the United States, Italy and Spain.

Germline V gene data show CDR1 as SGDLS and CDR2 as YYNGEE. This CDR3 has 14 amino acids. V lost 3 bases and J lost 11, with 18 bases in between. In the authors' workflow: Researchers report that nucleated cell counts were estimated from reference gene primer amplification. The table came from immunoSEQ multiplex PCR; TCRdb's copy has only in-frame clones and leaves some out. V, J and clone size were drawn from that table, and D and trimming were deduced from the DNA. The sample contains fewer than 100,000 clones, 80% to 90% of which appear only once. The sequenced sample consisted of peripheral blood. V and J are TRBV9 and TRBJ2-1; maybe TRBD2 (6 bases). The TCR comes from a man in his sixties with acute or convalescent COVID-19. The CDR3 region is CASSAQTSRGKQFF. Written as DNA, the CDR3 is TGTGCCAGCAGCGCCCAGACTAGTCGGGGGAAGCAGTTCTTC.